These 19 T cell receptor beta chains were sequenced from one sample in a study of T cell responses to AZD1222 COVID-19 vaccine. Only in-frame clones appear in the TCRdb table, and some are missing; sequencing was by immunoSEQ multiplex PCR. This table holds 95,000 to 150,000 clones, around 87% found once. The sample in question was peripheral blood, obtained on day 0 of AZD1222 vaccination. These receptor sequences come from an adult in good health.

The chain couples TRBV19 to TRBJ2-7; the D is unclear. This CDR3 region has 12 residues. Trimming shortened V by 8 bases and J by 0 bases, and 8 bases separated the two germline ends. Germline loops: CDR1 LNHDA, CDR2 SQIVND (reference sequence). CDR3 sequence (DNA): TGTGCCAGTTCGGACCTCTCCTACGAGCAGTACTTC. Translation: CASSDLSYEQYF.

The J gene is TRBJ1-1, the V gene TRBV6-1; D possibly corresponds to TRBD1 (5 bases). CDR1 MNHNS and CDR2 SASEGT come from the germline V gene. V was clipped by 2 bases and J by 1 base, with 14 bases between them. The CDR3 is made up of 16 amino acids. CDR3 DNA: TGTGCCAGCAGTGAAACATGGGGGATGCGGAACACTGAAGCTTTCTTT. This codes for CASSETWGMRNTEAFF.

V usage is TRBV4-2 and J usage is TRBJ2-3; 12 nucleotides match TRBD1. The CDR3 runs to 16 residues. Germline CDR1 reads LGHNA; CDR2 reads YNFKEQ. Trimming took 1 base from V and 2 from J; bases not matched to a gene: 1. The DNA of the CDR3 is TGTGCCAGCAGCCAAGGGGGACAGGGGGCCACAGATACGCAGTATTTT. This translates into CASSQGGQGATDTQYF.

The chain joins TRBV6-5 to TRBJ2-7, with no clear D. Germline V gene data show CDR1 as MNHEY and CDR2 as SVGAGI. V dropped 5 bases and J dropped 3 bases, with 14 bases sitting between them. CDR3 length: 14 residues. The CDR3 sequence: CASSRAPWVYEQYF. The CDR3 nucleotides read TGTGCCAGCAGTCGGGCCCCATGGGTCTACGAGCAGTACTTC.

The V gene is TRBV19, the J gene TRBJ1-1; D not resolved. The CDR3 has 15 amino acids. Looked up from germline, CDR1 is LNHDA and CDR2 is SQIVND (reference sequence). Trimming removed 1 base at V and 3 bases at J, with 12 bases between. The chain's CDR3 is CASSIGPGGDTEAFF. DNA of the CDR3: TGTGCCAGTAGTATAGGGCCCGGCGGGGACACTGAAGCTTTCTTT.

The V call is TRBV19, the J call TRBJ1-2; D gene uncertain. Germline CDR1 and CDR2: LNHDA and SQIVND (reference sequence). The CDR3 is 14 residues long. V gave up 9 bases and J gave up 6 bases, with 20 bases separating them. CDR3 protein: CASSYFSPVDGYTF. Here the CDR3 DNA reads TGTGCCAGCTCGTATTTTAGTCCGGTGGATGGCTACACCTTC.

The chain uses TRBV27 and TRBJ1-2; D may be TRBD1 (6 bases). V lost 6 bases to trimming and J lost 1 base, with 9 bases between them. The CDR3 totals 13 residues. The germline gives CDR1 MNHEY, CDR2 SMNVEV (reference sequence). The CDR3 loop is CASSLDSNYGYTF. The DNA of the CDR3 is TGTGCCAGCAGCCTGGACAGTAACTATGGCTACACCTTC.

The rearrangement links TRBV11-2 to TRBJ2-3, with D possibly matching TRBD1 (5 bases). Germline V gene sequence: CDR1 SGHAT, CDR2 FQNNGV. With 5 bases removed from V and 3 bases from J, the gap between germline ends came to 15 bases. The CDR3 runs to 15 residues. The CDR3 DNA reads as TGTGCCAGCAGCATACCGACAGTTTGGACAGATACGCAGTATTTT. It specifies CASSIPTVWTDTQYF.

The J gene is TRBJ2-3, the V gene TRBV6-4; D is uncertain. CDR3 length: 13 residues. Trimming pared 6 bases from V and 4 bases from J, leaving 11 bases between. The V gene's germline CDR1 is MRHNA and CDR2 SNTAGT. The CDR3 is CASSADPPDTQYF. In nucleotides, the CDR3 is TGTGCCAGCAGCGCCGACCCTCCAGATACGCAGTATTTT.

The CDR3 DNA is TGTGCCAGCAGCTCCCAGCCGGGACAGGGGGCCCAAGAGCAGTACTTC. Its translation: CASSSQPGQGAQEQYF. This chain connects TRBV7-6 to TRBJ2-7; TRBD1 agrees at 12 bases. With 4 bases clipped from V and 7 bases from J, the junction kept 11 bases outside the gene matches. The CDR3 sequence is 16 residues long. CDR1 and CDR2 from the germline V gene are SGHVS and FNYEAQ.

For the CDR3, the DNA is TGTGCCAGCAGCCGTGACAGCTATGGCTACACCTTC. This sequence encodes CASSRDSYGYTF. The chain is built from TRBV12-3 or TRBV12-4 and TRBJ1-2, with a tentative D call TRBD1 (5 bases). The CDR3 sequence is 12 residues long. V shed 6 bases and J shed 4 bases, with 9 bases lying between them.

In its sample, this clone was seen a few times. This chain uses TRBV18 with TRBJ2-7; D might be TRBD2 (6 bases). Per germline, CDR1 KGHSH and CDR2 LQKENI. The CDR3 spans 16 residues. Between the trimmed V and J ends, which lost 2 bases and 2 bases, there was a span of 16 bases. The CDR3 sequence is CASSPFAQASAYEQYF. CDR3 bases: TGTGCCAGCTCACCATTCGCCCAGGCTAGCGCCTACGAGCAGTACTTC.

The chain links TRBV10-2 to TRBJ1-2, with a tentative D call TRBD1 (6 bases). Trimming left V 2 bases short and J 4 bases short, with 11 bases between. Per the germline V gene, CDR1 is WSHSY and CDR2 is SAAADI. The CDR3 runs to 14 residues. CDR3 loop: CASSEVGAIYGYTF. CDR3 sequence (DNA): TGCGCCAGCAGTGAGGTGGGGGCCATCTATGGCTACACCTTC.

The genes are TRBV18 and TRBJ1-2; maybe TRBD1 (5 bases). With 3 bases removed from V and 7 bases from J, the gap between germline ends came to 9 bases. Germline CDR1 is KGHSH and CDR2 is LQKENI. CDR3 length equals 12 residues. CDR3 residues: CASSPGQGGYTF. In nucleotides, the CDR3 is TGTGCCAGCTCACCGGGTCAGGGTGGCTACACCTTC. The full variable domain, with the rest looked up from reference TRBV18 and TRBJ1-2, is NAGVMQNPRHLVRRRGQEARLRCSPMKGHSHVYWYRQLPEEGLKFMVYLQKENIIDESGMPKERFSAEFPKEGPSILRIQQVVRGDSAAYFCASSPGQGGYTFGSGTRLTVV.

The J gene is TRBJ2-7, the V gene TRBV28, with 11 nucleotides matching TRBD2. The germline V gene has CDR1 MDHEN and CDR2 SYDVKM. V lost 6 bases, J lost 2 bases, and 9 bases stayed unmatched. The CDR3 totals 16 residues. CDR3 residues: CASRPGGTSGTYEQYF. CDR3 bases: TGTGCCAGCAGGCCCGGCGGGACTAGCGGAACCTACGAGCAGTACTTC.

This chain connects TRBV18 to TRBJ2-3; 8 bases line up with TRBD2. The length of the CDR3 is 15 residues. The V segment lost 3 bases and the J segment 2 bases; nucleotides outside the gene matches: 4. Germline assignment: CDR1 KGHSH and CDR2 LQKENI. CDR3 DNA sequence: TGTGCCAGCTCACCGATGGGACTAGTCACAGATACGCAGTATTTT. Translated: CASSPMGLVTDTQYF. Using reference TRBV18 and TRBJ2-3 for the parts outside the CDR3, the full variable domain is NAGVMQNPRHLVRRRGQEARLRCSPMKGHSHVYWYRQLPEEGLKFMVYLQKENIIDESGMPKERFSAEFPKEGPSILRIQQVVRGDSAAYFCASSPMGLVTDTQYFGPGTRLTVL.

The chain joins TRBV29-1 to TRBJ2-5, with D perhaps given as TRBD1 or TRBD2 (5 bases each). Trimming left V 6 bases short and J 5 bases short, with 10 bases between. The length of the CDR3 is 11 residues. Germline CDR1 is SQVTM and CDR2 is ANQGSEA. The CDR3 region has the DNA TGCAGCGTCGGGGACCTTGAGACCCAGTACTTC. Residues: CSVGDLETQYF.

This chain joins TRBV20-1 and TRBJ2-1; 8 bases fit TRBD2. Trimming at V came to 3 bases and at J to 2 bases, leaving 9 bases not matched to a gene. Germline V CDR1 and CDR2: DFQATT, SNEGSKA (reference sequence). The CDR3 contains 16 residues. The CDR3 region has the DNA TGCAGTGCTAGTGGGGTAGCGGGATCAACCTACAATGAGCAGTTCTTC. It encodes CSASGVAGSTYNEQFF.

This clone was observed a single time. This chain joins TRBV7-9 and TRBJ2-7, with D perhaps being TRBD1 or TRBD2 (5 bases each). The length of the CDR3 is 14 residues. Trimming removed 4 bases from V and 5 bases from J, with 15 bases in between. Germline V CDR1 and CDR2: SEHNR, FQNEAQ (reference sequence). The chain's CDR3 is CASSWDGGEHEQYF. As DNA, the CDR3 is TGTGCCAGCAGCTGGGACGGCGGAGAGCACGAGCAGTACTTC. The variable domain in full, completed from reference TRBV7-9 and TRBJ2-7, reads DTGVSQNPRHKITKRGQNVTFRCDPISEHNRLYWYRQTLGQGPEFLTYFQNEAQLEKSRLLSDRFSAERPKGSFSTLEIQRTEQGDSAMYLCASSWDGGEHEQYFGPGTRLTVT.